A single sample gave rise to the 8 T cell receptor beta chains below, sequenced in a study of cytomegalovirus exposure and HLA in healthy donors. In the PCR, 60 Vbeta and 13 Jbeta primers were used. Profiled with immunoSEQ multiplex PCR; TCRdb holds only in-frame clones, not every one. The repertoire consists of 180,000 or so clones, with over 75% occurring once and the leading ten covering approximately 2.1%. Sequencing was done on a sample of PBMCs. The receptors come from a woman in her thirties in good health and CMV-seronegative.

The rearrangement uses TRBV15 and TRBJ1-2, with D uncertain. The CDR3 extends over 15 amino acids. With 0 bases removed from V and 1 base from J, the gap between germline ends came to 9 bases. CDR1 is LNHNV, CDR2 YYDKDF, per germline (reference sequence). CDR3 nucleotides: TGTGCCACCAGCAGAGATTTGACGGGTAACTATGGCTACACCTTC. This encodes CATSRDLTGNYGYTF.

This chain links TRBV6-5 with TRBJ1-1; D ambiguous. The V end lost 5 bases, the J end lost 4 bases, and 5 bases lay between the germline ends. This CDR3 has 11 residues. CDR1 is MNHEY, CDR2 SVGAGI, per germline. For the CDR3, the DNA is TGTGCCAGCAGTGGGAGCACTGAAGCTTTCTTT. Its protein product is CASSGSTEAFF.

The J gene is TRBJ1-2, the V gene TRBV5-1, with D maybe TRBD1 (5 bases). Deletions cut 4 bases from V and 3 bases from J, with 13 bases between. This CDR3 contains 14 residues. Per the germline V gene, CDR1 is SGHRS and CDR2 is YFSETQ. CDR3: CASSPDTRDYGYTF. The CDR3 coding sequence is TGCGCCAGCAGCCCGGACACCCGGGACTATGGCTACACCTTC.

The chain is built from TRBV5-1 and TRBJ2-1; D gene uncertain. Deletions cut 0 bases from V and 4 bases from J, with 8 bases between. Germline-derived CDR1 and CDR2 are SGHRS and YFSETQ. This CDR3 is built from 14 residues. The CDR3 nucleotides read TGCGCCAGCAGCTTGGACAAAGAATACAATGAGCAGTTCTTC. Translation gives CASSLDKEYNEQFF.

This clone was seen a single time. This rearrangement joins TRBV20-1 to TRBJ1-1; tentatively, D is TRBD1 (5 bases). Trimming took 5 bases from V and 11 from J, leaving 15 bases between them. Germline CDR1 and CDR2: DFQATT and SNEGSKA (reference sequence). The CDR3 extends over 11 amino acids. DNA for the CDR3: TGCAGTGCTCACTCGGGGGGAGGCGCTTTCTTT. This encodes CSAHSGGGAFF.

CDR3: CASRVAEASYNEQFF. The CDR3 coding sequence is TGCGCCAGCAGAGTAGCGGAGGCGTCCTACAATGAGCAGTTCTTC. The gene calls are TRBV5-1 and TRBJ2-1; the D gene is possibly TRBD2 (6 bases). Deletions cut 5 bases from V and 1 base from J, with 13 bases between. The CDR3 is 15 amino acids. CDR1 and CDR2 from the germline V gene are SGHRS and YFSETQ.

V is TRBV25-1 and J is TRBJ1-2; TRBD1 is a possible D gene (5 bases). CDR3 length equals 17 residues. The V and J ends lost 7 bases and 4 bases respectively, with 25 bases between them. Germline V lookup: CDR1 MGHDK, CDR2 SYGVNS. CDR3 sequence: CASMASGGTSGFYGYTF. The CDR3, as DNA: TGTGCCAGCATGGCGTCGGGGGGAACGAGTGGGTTCTATGGCTACACCTTC.

This chain uses TRBV27 with TRBJ1-1; possibly TRBD1 for D (6 bases). From germline, CDR1 is MNHEY and CDR2 SMNVEV (reference sequence). There are 13 residues in the CDR3. V was cut by 4 bases and J by 4 bases, with 10 bases left in between. CDR3 protein: CASSWGRGTEAFF. CDR3 DNA sequence: TGTGCCAGCAGTTGGGGCAGGGGCACTGAAGCTTTCTTT.